These 30 T cell receptor beta chains were all obtained from the same sample, sequenced in a study of blood T cell repertoires in COVID-19. Using immunoSEQ multiplex PCR, the repertoire was profiled, and TCRdb retains in-frame clones only, with some absent. Among a few hundred thousand clones listed, roughly 87% were seen once. The specimen was PBMCs or T cells enriched from blood (not recorded which). The receptors come from a woman aged 45 to 65 who had recovered from COVID-19.

This clone was counted a few times. This chain uses TRBV5-8 with TRBJ2-3; D is possibly TRBD2 (6 bases). This CDR3 is built from 17 residues. V was pared by 9 bases and J by 2 bases, with 25 bases between. In germline, CDR1 is SGHTS, CDR2 YDEGEE. This CDR3 is CATGGAGFQSHTDTQYF. The DNA of the CDR3 is TGTGCCACCGGCGGAGCGGGTTTCCAATCACACACAGATACGCAGTATTTT. Together with reference TRBV5-8 and TRBJ2-3, the CDR3 gives the full variable domain: EAGVTQSPTHLIKTRGQQATLRCSPISGHTSVYWYQQALGLGLQFLLWYDEGEERNRGNFPPRFSGRQFPNYSSELNVNALELEDSALYLCATGGAGFQSHTDTQYFGPGTRLTVL.

The chain has TRBV9 and TRBJ1-6, with a weak D call TRBD1 (5 bases). The V end lost 0 bases, the J end lost 8 bases, and 6 bases lay between the germline ends. This CDR3 region has 13 residues. Germline assignment: CDR1 SGDLS and CDR2 YYNGEE. CDR3 in amino acids: CASSVGRDSPLHF. The CDR3 DNA follows: TGTGCCAGCAGCGTAGGCAGGGATTCACCCCTCCACTTT.

V is TRBV10-3 and J is TRBJ2-7; tentatively, D is TRBD1 (6 bases). Germline-derived CDR1 and CDR2 are ENHRY and SYGVKD. Trimming pared 11 bases from V and 3 bases from J, leaving 20 bases between. There are 14 residues in the CDR3. The CDR3 bases are TGTGCCGGCGGATCCGGACAGAATATCTACGAGCAGTACTTC. It yields the protein CAGGSGQNIYEQYF.

The rearrangement uses TRBV14 and TRBJ1-2, with no clear D. Germline values: CDR1 SGHDN, CDR2 FVKESK. The CDR3 has 13 amino acids. The ends were cut back, 1 base at V and 9 bases at J, with 12 bases in the middle. This CDR3 reads CASSQGLRRSYTF. CDR3 nucleotide sequence: TGTGCCAGCAGCCAAGGGTTGAGGAGGAGCTACACCTTC.

This clone has a single count. CDR3 residues: CASSQGPSWGVDTGELFF. The CDR3, as DNA: TGCGCCAGCAGCCAAGGACCCAGTTGGGGCGTAGATACCGGGGAGCTGTTTTTT. The chain couples TRBV4-1 to TRBJ2-2; the D gene is possibly TRBD1 (5 bases). V was trimmed by 1 base and J by 5 bases, leaving 20 bases between them. The CDR3 length is 18 residues. CDR1 and CDR2 (germline): MGHRA, YSYEKL.

Regarding this clone: Within the sample, other DNA sequences also encode this same CDR3. The V and J genes are TRBV14 and TRBJ1-1; no definite D call. Germline V CDR1 and CDR2: SGHDN, FVKESK. The CDR3 is made up of 13 amino acids. The germline V and J ends were trimmed by 4 bases and 0 bases, with 6 bases remaining between them. CDR3: CASSLQMNTEAFF. The CDR3 nucleotides read TGTGCCAGCAGCCTCCAGATGAACACTGAAGCTTTCTTT.

This clone was seen a few times. In nucleotides, the CDR3 is TGTGCCAGCAGTTACTCGGCTAGCGGGGGGCCCGATACGCAGTATTTT. Its protein product is CASSYSASGGPDTQYF. The rearrangement uses TRBV6-2 or TRBV6-3 and TRBJ2-3; 11 nucleotides match TRBD2. Germline assignment: CDR1 MNHEY and CDR2 SVGEGT. V shed 0 bases, J shed 6 bases, and the junction held 5 bases outside the gene matches. The CDR3 consists of 16 residues.

The chain couples TRBV19 to TRBJ2-7; 7 bases match TRBD2. Germline-derived CDR1 and CDR2 are LNHDA and SQIVND (reference sequence). There are 16 residues in the CDR3. The V segment lost 5 bases and the J segment 3 bases; nucleotides outside the gene matches: 13. The CDR3 protein is CASSHTILAEIYEQYF. In nucleotides, the CDR3 is TGTGCCAGTAGTCACACCATTCTAGCGGAAATCTACGAGCAGTACTTC.

J is TRBJ2-2 and V is TRBV6-4, with D tentatively TRBD2 (6 bases). This CDR3 spans 14 amino acids. Germline lookup yields CDR1 MRHNA and CDR2 SNTAGT. V dropped 6 bases and J dropped 6 bases, with 14 bases sitting between them. The CDR3 spells CASRTDGGAGELFF. The CDR3 DNA is TGTGCCAGCAGAACCGATGGAGGGGCCGGGGAGCTGTTTTTT.

The CDR3 nucleotides are TGTGCCAGCAGTTACTCGATTCGGGACAGCTATTCACCCCTCCACTTT. This translates into CASSYSIRDSYSPLHF. The chain joins TRBV6-5 to TRBJ1-6; 7 nucleotides line up with TRBD1. From germline, CDR1 is MNHEY and CDR2 SVGAGI. The CDR3 runs to 16 residues. V dropped 0 bases and J dropped 8; count of bases not matched to a gene: 7.

The rearrangement uses TRBV7-9 and TRBJ2-2; maybe TRBD2 (5 bases). The CDR3 consists of 15 residues. Germline V lookup: CDR1 SEHNR, CDR2 FQNEAQ (reference sequence). V dropped 4 bases and J dropped 5 bases, with 14 bases sitting between them. The CDR3 reads CASSSRPRVTGELFF. CDR3 in DNA: TGTGCCAGCAGCTCACGTCCGCGGGTTACCGGGGAGCTGTTTTTT.

The chain is built from TRBV10-2 and TRBJ2-5; TRBD2 matches 10 bases. This CDR3 region has 19 residues. J was trimmed by 2 bases and V by 3 bases; bases with no gene match: 15. Germline V gene data show CDR1 as WSHSY and CDR2 as SAAADI. The CDR3 sequence: CASSELGSSGRGPQETQYF. CDR3 DNA sequence: TGCGCCAGCAGTGAATTGGGCTCTAGCGGGAGAGGACCACAAGAGACCCAGTACTTC.

The chain has TRBV28 and TRBJ1-5; D may be TRBD1 (5 bases). Germline values: CDR1 MDHEN, CDR2 SYDVKM. Trimming took 10 bases from V and 1 from J, leaving 20 bases between them. CDR3 length: 16 amino acids. CDR3 sequence (DNA): TGTGCCACTCTTACCTGGGGGGGAGAGAGCAATCAGCCCCAGCATTTT. The encoded protein is CATLTWGGESNQPQHF. The variable domain in full, with the rest retrieved from reference TRBV28 and TRBJ1-5, is DVKVTQSSRYLVKRTGEKVFLECVQDMDHENMFWYRQDPGLGLRLIYFSYDVKMKEKGDIPEGYSVSREKKERFSLILESASTNQTSMYLCATLTWGGESNQPQHFGDGTRLSIL.

The chain links TRBV27 to TRBJ2-1; 8 bases fit TRBD1. The CDR3 is 17 residues long. Germline CDR1 MNHEY, CDR2 SMNVEV (reference sequence). With 5 bases clipped from V and 2 bases from J, the junction kept 11 bases outside the gene matches. The DNA of the CDR3 is TGTGCCAGCAGTCCCTTCGATGACAGGGGAACCTACAATGAGCAGTTCTTC. Amino acid sequence: CASSPFDDRGTYNEQFF.

This sequence joins TRBV18 and TRBJ2-1; 7 bases align to TRBD1. V gave up 4 bases and J gave up 0 bases; unmatched junction bases: 18. Germline assignment: CDR1 KGHSH and CDR2 LQKENI. The CDR3 runs 20 residues. The CDR3 sequence is CASSRTGVRTTGASYNEQFF. The CDR3 bases are TGTGCCAGCTCACGAACCGGGGTGAGAACTACAGGGGCCTCCTACAATGAGCAGTTCTTC.

This clone was seen only a few times. The CDR3 DNA reads as TGCGCCAGCAGCTTGGACGGACAGAGCTCCTACGAGCAGTACTTC. Its translation: CASSLDGQSSYEQYF. The V gene is TRBV5-1, the J gene TRBJ2-7, with a possible D match to TRBD1 (6 bases). Looked up from germline, CDR1 is SGHRS and CDR2 is YFSETQ. The V gene lost 0 bases and the J gene lost 0 bases, with 10 bases spanning the gap. CDR3 size: 15 residues.

This sequence joins TRBV13 and TRBJ1-4, with no clear D. The CDR3 sequence is 19 residues long. The germline V gene encodes CDR1 PRHDT and CDR2 FYEKMQ (reference sequence). With 5 bases removed from V and 4 bases from J, the gap between germline ends came to 26 bases. The CDR3, as DNA: TGTGCCAGCAGCGAATACTTAGTAGAGGGTGACACCTTTAATGAAAAACTGTTTTTT. Its protein is CASSEYLVEGDTFNEKLFF.

The chain is built from TRBV4-1 and TRBJ1-5; weak D call: TRBD1 (6 bases). Germline lookup yields CDR1 MGHRA and CDR2 YSYEKL. V was pared by 0 bases and J by 9 bases, with 18 bases between. This CDR3 contains 16 residues. In nucleotides, the CDR3 is TGCGCCAGCAGCCAAGAAGCCGGGACGGACAGTCGGCCCCAGCATTTT. Amino acids: CASSQEAGTDSRPQHF.

The CDR3 reads CASSVGVGQGASEAFF. CDR3 sequence (DNA): TGTGCCAGCAGCGTAGGAGTAGGGCAGGGGGCCTCTGAAGCTTTCTTT. The genes are TRBV9 and TRBJ1-1; 8 bases align to TRBD1. CDR3 length: 16 residues. Germline V gives CDR1 SGDLS, CDR2 YYNGEE. The V and J ends lost 0 bases and 6 bases, in that order; junction bases with no gene match: 10.

In its sample, this clone was seen once. The rearrangement joins TRBV12-3 or TRBV12-4 to TRBJ2-5, with D possibly being TRBD2 (5 bases). The CDR3 covers 13 residues. Trimming took 3 bases from V and 4 from J, leaving 9 bases between them. The CDR3 DNA sequence: TGTGCCAGCAGTTTGAGCGGACGAGAGACCCAGTACTTC. This translates into CASSLSGRETQYF.

The chain uses TRBV14 and TRBJ1-3; TRBD1 matches 9 bases. CDR3 size: 16 residues. The V gene end was trimmed by 2 bases and the J gene end by 4 bases; junction bases not matched to a gene: 6. Germline V lookup: CDR1 SGHDN, CDR2 FVKESK. The CDR3 bases are TGTGCCAGCAGCCAAAGAGCGGGGACAGGGGGAAACACCATATATTTT. Encoded protein: CASSQRAGTGGNTIYF.

This rearrangement joins TRBV5-4 to TRBJ1-1; D is undetermined. CDR1 is SGHNT, CDR2 YYREEE, per germline (reference sequence). The CDR3 is made up of 12 amino acids. V lost 3 bases, J lost 6 bases, and 9 bases lay in between. The chain's CDR3 is CASSSGYAEAFF. In DNA, the CDR3 is TGTGCCAGCAGCTCGGGTTATGCTGAAGCTTTCTTT.

CDR3 protein: CASSFTTVNTEAFF. CDR3 sequence (DNA): TGCGCCAGCAGCTTCACCACAGTGAACACTGAAGCTTTCTTT. The rearrangement joins TRBV5-1 to TRBJ1-1; D remains ambiguous. Germline V gene sequence: CDR1 SGHRS, CDR2 YFSETQ. CDR3 size: 14 residues. V was pared by 2 bases and J by 0 bases, with 8 bases between.

This chain connects TRBV6-5 to TRBJ1-2; D unresolved. The germline gives CDR1 MNHEY, CDR2 SVGAGI. Trimming cost V 0 bases and J 4 bases, with 6 bases left between them. The CDR3 is 13 residues long. In DNA form, the CDR3 reads TGTGCCAGCAGTTACTCGCACGGCTATGGCTACACCTTC. Translating gives CASSYSHGYGYTF.

The CDR3 DNA is TGTGCCAGCAGCGTAGCTGACAGGGGAGCCTACGAGCAGTACTTC. Its protein product is CASSVADRGAYEQYF. The chain employs TRBV9 and TRBJ2-7; 8 nucleotides align to TRBD1. Germline assignment: CDR1 SGDLS and CDR2 YYNGEE. The CDR3 length is 15 residues. J was trimmed by 2 bases and V by 0 bases; bases with no gene match: 4.

This clone is a singleton in its sample. The J gene is TRBJ1-1, the V gene TRBV4-1; 7 bases align to TRBD1. This CDR3 is built from 14 residues. From germline, CDR1 is MGHRA and CDR2 YSYEKL. V trimming: 0 bases; J trimming: 7 bases; junction bases outside the gene matches: 5. This CDR3 reads CASSQDDRVYEAFF. The DNA of the CDR3 is TGCGCCAGCAGCCAAGATGACAGGGTCTATGAAGCTTTCTTT.

This clone has more than one count but fewer than ten. This rearrangement joins TRBV14 to TRBJ1-2; D uncertain. The germline V gene encodes CDR1 SGHDN and CDR2 FVKESK. This CDR3 has 14 amino acids. V was pared by 2 bases and J by 3 bases, with 10 bases between. CDR3 in amino acids: CASSQTSRYYGYTF. The CDR3 nucleotides read TGTGCCAGCAGCCAAACGAGCCGATACTATGGCTACACCTTC.

The CDR3 DNA reads TGTGCCAGCAGCTTGGTCGCCCAGGGCACTGAAGCTTTCTTT. Protein sequence: CASSLVAQGTEAFF. The chain joins TRBV5-6 to TRBJ1-1, with a tentative D call TRBD1 (5 bases). From germline, CDR1 is SGHDT and CDR2 YYEEEE. The CDR3 runs 14 residues. With 0 bases removed from V and 4 bases from J, the gap between germline ends came to 10 bases.

The chain is built from TRBV29-1 and TRBJ1-2, with 9 bases matching TRBD1. The CDR3 length is 14 residues. Germline CDR1 SQVTM, CDR2 ANQGSEA. V was clipped by 5 bases and J by 3 bases; unmatched bases: 7. In nucleotides, the CDR3 is TGCAGCGTTATGGGGGGACAGGGCGACTATGGCTACACCTTC. Encoded protein: CSVMGGQGDYGYTF.

V and J are TRBV19 and TRBJ1-1; weak D call: TRBD1 (6 bases). Trimming took off 5 bases at V and 3 bases at J, with 10 bases between the two ends. The germline V gene has CDR1 LNHDA and CDR2 SQIVND (reference sequence). The CDR3 sequence is 13 residues long. Here the CDR3 DNA reads TGTGCCAGTAGTTTACAGGGTTACACTGAAGCTTTCTTT. This sequence encodes CASSLQGYTEAFF. Full variable domain (missing parts from reference TRBV19 and TRBJ1-1): DGGITQSPKYLFRKEGQNVTLSCEQNLNHDAMYWYRQDPGQGLRLIYYSQIVNDFQKGDIAEGYSVSREKKESFPLTVTSAQKNPTAFYLCASSLQGYTEAFFGQGTRLTVV.